The text below deals with one T cell receptor beta chain. What it binds is not known. TCRdb's copy holds only in-frame clones and misses some; the assay was immunoSEQ multiplex PCR. The sample lists 90,000 to 130,000 clones, 94% occurring once. The data are from a study of T cell responses to AZD1222 COVID-19 vaccine. The study's findings and limits: It should be noted that donors were predominantly white British and more often female, and clonal diversity was possibly underestimated. Reportedly, close to half of spike-specific TCRs are directed against unmutated variant regions. CD4 TCRs associated with vaccination spanned spike, dominating at 160-218 and 743-854.

The CDR3 is 14 amino acids. CDR1 and CDR2 from the germline V gene are DFQATT and SNEGSKA (reference sequence). The J segment lost 10 bases and the V segment lost 3 bases, leaving 7 bases of the junction unmatched. Second-dose schedules of about 4 or about 12 weeks were combined. This sequence was found in an adult who received the AZD1222 COVID-19 vaccine. This chain uses TRBV20-1 with TRBJ2-1, with TRBD2 matching 12 bases. The sequences come from peripheral blood, collected 28 days after the second AZD1222 dose. CDR3 in DNA: TGCAGTGCTAGTTTACTAGCGGGAGGTGGGGAGCAGTTCTTC. Its protein product is CSASLLAGGGEQFF.